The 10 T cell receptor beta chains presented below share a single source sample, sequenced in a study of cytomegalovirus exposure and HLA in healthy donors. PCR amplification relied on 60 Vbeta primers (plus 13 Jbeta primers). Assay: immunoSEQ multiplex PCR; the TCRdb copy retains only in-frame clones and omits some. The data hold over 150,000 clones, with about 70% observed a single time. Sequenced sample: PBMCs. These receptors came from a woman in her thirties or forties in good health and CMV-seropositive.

The CDR3 protein is CASSTPWEAGNYGYTF. CDR3 bases: TGTGCCAGTAGTACCCCATGGGAGGCGGGGAACTATGGCTACACCTTC. The V and J genes are TRBV19 and TRBJ1-2; no clear D gene. The CDR3 is 16 residues long. The V end was cut by 4 bases, the J end by 2 bases, with 17 bases between. The germline CDR1 and CDR2 sequences are LNHDA and SQIVND (reference sequence).

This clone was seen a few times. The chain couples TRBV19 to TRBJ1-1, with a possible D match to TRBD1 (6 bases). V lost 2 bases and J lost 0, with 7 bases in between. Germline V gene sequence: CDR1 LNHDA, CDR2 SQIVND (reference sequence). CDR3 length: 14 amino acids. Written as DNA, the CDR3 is TGTGCCAGTAGTATACAGGGGCTGAACACTGAAGCTTTCTTT. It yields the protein CASSIQGLNTEAFF.

The CDR3 loop reads CASSDGTGGSGQPQHF. In nucleotides, the CDR3 is TGTGCCAGCAGCGACGGGACAGGGGGGTCGGGCCAGCCCCAGCATTTT. The chain uses TRBV5-4 and TRBJ1-5; 11 positions match TRBD1. V trimming: 4 bases; J trimming: 7 bases; junction bases outside the gene matches: 10. The CDR3 contains 16 residues. The germline gives CDR1 SGHNT, CDR2 YYREEE (reference sequence).

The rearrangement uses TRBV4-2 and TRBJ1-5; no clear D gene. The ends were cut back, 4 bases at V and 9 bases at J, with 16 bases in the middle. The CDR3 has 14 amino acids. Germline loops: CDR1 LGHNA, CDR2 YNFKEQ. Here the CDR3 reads CASSPEGGPRPQHF. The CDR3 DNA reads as TGTGCCAGCAGCCCCGAGGGAGGGCCTAGGCCCCAGCATTTT.

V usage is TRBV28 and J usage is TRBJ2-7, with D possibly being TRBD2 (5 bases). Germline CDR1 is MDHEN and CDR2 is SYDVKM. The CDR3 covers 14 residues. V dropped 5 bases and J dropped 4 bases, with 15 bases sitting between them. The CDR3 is CASSPAGKQYEQYF. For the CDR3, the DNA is TGTGCCAGCAGTCCGGCCGGGAAACAGTACGAGCAGTACTTC.

The CDR3 loop reads CASSLAGANEQFF. The CDR3 DNA reads as TGTGCCAGTAGTTTAGCAGGGGCGAATGAGCAGTTCTTC. The genes are TRBV19 and TRBJ2-1; TRBD1 might be the D (6 bases). The V gene's germline CDR1 is LNHDA and CDR2 SQIVND (reference sequence). The CDR3 sequence is 13 residues long. The V end lost 5 bases, the J end lost 7 bases, and 12 bases lay between the germline ends.

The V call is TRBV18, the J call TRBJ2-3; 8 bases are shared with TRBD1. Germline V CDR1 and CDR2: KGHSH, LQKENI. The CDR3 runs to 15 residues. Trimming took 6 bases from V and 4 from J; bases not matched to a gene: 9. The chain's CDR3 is CASSPNRGSSDTQYF. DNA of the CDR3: TGTGCCAGCTCTCCAAACAGGGGGAGTTCAGATACGCAGTATTTT.

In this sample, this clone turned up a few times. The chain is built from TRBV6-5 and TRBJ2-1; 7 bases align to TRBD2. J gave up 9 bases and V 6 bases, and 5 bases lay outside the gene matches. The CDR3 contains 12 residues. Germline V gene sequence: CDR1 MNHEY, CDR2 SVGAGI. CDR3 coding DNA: TGTGCCAGCAGACACACGGGGGGTGAGCAGTTCTTC. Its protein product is CASRHTGGEQFF.

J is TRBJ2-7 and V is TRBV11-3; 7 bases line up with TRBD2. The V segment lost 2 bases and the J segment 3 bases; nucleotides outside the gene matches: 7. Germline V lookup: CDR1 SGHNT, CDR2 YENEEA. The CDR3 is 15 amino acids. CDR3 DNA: TGTGCCAGCAGCTTAACGCTAGCGGATCTCTACGAGCAGTACTTC. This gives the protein CASSLTLADLYEQYF.

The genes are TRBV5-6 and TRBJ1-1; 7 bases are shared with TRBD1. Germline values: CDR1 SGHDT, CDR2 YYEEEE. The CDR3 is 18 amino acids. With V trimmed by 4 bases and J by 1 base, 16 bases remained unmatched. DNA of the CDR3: TGTGCCAGCAGCCGACGAGCGACAGGGTGGGGGAGGAACACTGAAGCTTTCTTT. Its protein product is CASSRRATGWGRNTEAFF.